Below, 28 T cell receptor beta chains from the same sample are listed, as sequenced in a study of blood T cell repertoires in COVID-19. Sequenced by immunoSEQ multiplex PCR; TCRdb stores in-frame clones only, minus some. The repertoire consists of around 150,000 clones, with approximately 86% occurring once and the leading ten covering 6.2%. Sequencing was carried out using PBMCs or T cells enriched from blood (not recorded which). Receptors originate from a woman aged 40-49 years who had recovered from COVID-19.

The chain has TRBV6-2 or TRBV6-3 and TRBJ2-2, with TRBD2 matching over 15 bases. The CDR3 is 18 amino acids. V gave up 5 bases and J gave up 2 bases; unmatched junction bases: 6. CDR1 is MNHEY, CDR2 SVGEGT, per germline. CDR3 DNA: TGTGCCAGCAGTGACGGACTAGCGGGAGGGATAAACACCGGGGAGCTGTTTTTT. Translated, it gives CASSDGLAGGINTGELFF.

The J gene is TRBJ1-5, the V gene TRBV19; TRBD1 is a possible D gene (6 bases). This CDR3 has 15 amino acids. The germline V and J ends were trimmed by 2 bases and 3 bases, with 11 bases remaining between them. Per the germline V gene, CDR1 is LNHDA and CDR2 is SQIVND (reference sequence). For the CDR3, the DNA is TGTGCCAGTAGTATATGGGGGCCGATCAATCAGCCCCAGCATTTT. This codes for CASSIWGPINQPQHF.

The chain employs TRBV30 and TRBJ2-1; 9 bases map to TRBD2. V was clipped by 2 bases and J by 2 bases; unmatched bases: 4. The CDR3 covers 15 residues. Germline-derived CDR1 and CDR2 are GTSNPN and SVGIG (reference sequence). The CDR3, as DNA: TGTGCCTGGAGTCTCTCTAGCGGGGCCTACAATGAGCAGTTCTTC. As protein: CAWSLSSGAYNEQFF.

The CDR3 DNA sequence: TGCGCCAGCAGCCACCCCCTCGGACTAGCGGGGGGGCCCCAGTTCTTC. Translated, it gives CASSHPLGLAGGPQFF. The chain couples TRBV4-1 to TRBJ2-1, with 15 nucleotides matching TRBD2. The CDR3 covers 16 residues. V lost 3 bases to trimming and J lost 13 bases; unmatched junction nucleotides: 10. Germline assignment: CDR1 MGHRA and CDR2 YSYEKL.

The chain is built from TRBV11-2 and TRBJ2-7, with 7 nucleotides matching TRBD2. The CDR3 is 16 amino acids. Germline CDR1 and CDR2: SGHAT and FQNNGV. Trimming removed 1 base from V and 0 bases from J; junction bases left unmatched: 6. DNA of the CDR3: TGTGCCAGCAGCTTAGCCGGGACGGGAGGCTCCTACGAGCAGTACTTC. Encoded protein: CASSLAGTGGSYEQYF.

The chain recombines TRBV7-9 with TRBJ2-7; D ambiguous. The CDR3 runs to 12 residues. Per germline, CDR1 SEHNR and CDR2 FQNEAQ (reference sequence). Trimming took 4 bases from V and 3 from J, leaving 7 bases between them. The CDR3 nucleotides are TGTGCCAGCAGCTCGCGGATCTACGAGCAGTACTTC. Amino acid sequence: CASSSRIYEQYF.

The J gene is TRBJ2-3, the V gene TRBV7-8; 12 bases are shared with TRBD2. Trimming took 4 bases from V and 0 from J; bases not matched to a gene: 8. Germline V gives CDR1 SGHVS, CDR2 FQNEAQ. This CDR3 comprises 18 residues. The CDR3 DNA reads TGTGCCAGCAGCTCAGTCCGGACTAGCGGGACTAGCACAGATACGCAGTATTTT. It is translated as CASSSVRTSGTSTDTQYF.

The CDR3 here is CASSQDPGLTGYSPLHF. The CDR3 DNA follows: TGCGCCAGCAGCCAAGACCCCGGTTTGACAGGTTATTCACCCCTCCACTTT. The V call is TRBV4-1, the J call TRBJ1-6; possibly TRBD1 for D (6 bases). The CDR3 has 17 amino acids. Germline CDR1 reads MGHRA; CDR2 reads YSYEKL. The ends were cut back, 0 bases at V and 8 bases at J, with 17 bases in the middle.

The CDR3 bases are TGTGCCAGCAGCCAAGCCGGCGCCGTATTTGGGACAGCCTCCTACGAGCAGTACTTC. As protein: CASSQAGAVFGTASYEQYF. The rearrangement joins TRBV14 to TRBJ2-7; 7 bases are shared with TRBD1. Germline V gives CDR1 SGHDN, CDR2 FVKESK. The CDR3 runs to 19 residues. V shed 1 base, J shed 0 bases, and the junction held 15 bases outside the gene matches.

This rearrangement joins TRBV3-1 (or the pseudogene TRBV3-2) to TRBJ2-1, with 7 bases lining up with TRBD2. The J segment lost 8 bases and the V segment lost 4 bases, leaving 11 bases of the junction unmatched. The CDR3 spans 15 residues. CDR1 LGHDT and CDR2 YNNKEL come from the germline V gene (reference sequence). CDR3 residues: CASSPGGITSHEQFF. The DNA for the CDR3 is TGTGCCAGCAGCCCCGGGGGGATTACAAGCCATGAGCAGTTCTTC.

This chain uses TRBV18 with TRBJ1-2; 7 bases align to TRBD1. V lost 6 bases to trimming and J lost 6 bases; unmatched junction nucleotides: 7. This CDR3 has 13 amino acids. Germline V lookup: CDR1 KGHSH, CDR2 LQKENI. The CDR3 reads CASSPLTGHGYTF. DNA of the CDR3: TGTGCCAGCTCCCCCTTGACAGGGCATGGCTACACCTTC.

This clone was counted once. V usage is TRBV18 and J usage is TRBJ2-5; D is unclear. The V gene's germline CDR1 is KGHSH and CDR2 LQKENI. The V and J ends lost 4 bases and 4 bases respectively, with 19 bases between them. The CDR3 is 16 amino acids. CDR3 region: CASSQTRMSVGETQYF. CDR3 in DNA: TGTGCCAGCTCACAGACTCGTATGTCTGTTGGAGAGACCCAGTACTTC.

J is TRBJ1-2 and V is TRBV18; D gene unclear. Germline CDR1 reads KGHSH; CDR2 reads LQKENI. CDR3 size: 13 residues. The ends were cut back, 2 bases at V and 2 bases at J, with 6 bases in the middle. The CDR3: CASSPDNNYGYTF. Written as DNA, the CDR3 is TGTGCCAGCTCACCAGACAACAACTATGGCTACACCTTC.

The chain links TRBV9 to TRBJ1-1; D perhaps matches TRBD1 (5 bases). With 0 bases removed from V and 4 bases from J, the gap between germline ends came to 19 bases. The CDR3 extends over 17 amino acids. The germline V gene encodes CDR1 SGDLS and CDR2 YYNGEE. The CDR3 nucleotides are TGTGCCAGCAGCGTAGCCCCCTCCTCCCGGAGGGGCACTGAAGCTTTCTTT. Residues: CASSVAPSSRRGTEAFF.

The sample holds a few counts of this clone. The chain carries TRBV19 and TRBJ1-1, with a possible D match to TRBD1 (6 bases). Germline CDR1 reads LNHDA; CDR2 reads SQIVND (reference sequence). This CDR3 spans 14 amino acids. V dropped 3 bases and J dropped 2 bases, with 10 bases sitting between them. CDR3 sequence (DNA): TGTGCCAGTAGTATCCAGGGGAGCAACACTGAAGCTTTCTTT. This translates into CASSIQGSNTEAFF.

This chain connects TRBV6-5 to TRBJ2-7, with TRBD1 identical over 7 bases. Unmatched junction bases numbered 11, after V lost 6 bases and J lost 3 bases. This CDR3 is built from 15 residues. Germline CDR1 and CDR2: MNHEY and SVGAGI. The CDR3 nucleotides read TGTGCCAGCAGAAACCAAGTGACAGGGAACTACGAGCAGTACTTC. It specifies CASRNQVTGNYEQYF.

This sequence joins TRBV4-1 and TRBJ1-1, with 9 nucleotides matching TRBD1. The ends lost 0 bases at V and 10 bases at J; junction bases unmatched: 9. This CDR3 region has 15 residues. CDR1 is MGHRA, CDR2 YSYEKL, per germline. CDR3 loop: CASSQETGGGPAAFF. The CDR3 nucleotides read TGCGCCAGCAGCCAAGAAACAGGGGGCGGGCCTGCAGCTTTCTTT.

The chain couples TRBV11-2 to TRBJ1-4; unclear D gene. The CDR3 contains 17 residues. The V end was cut by 1 base, the J end by 0 bases, with 12 bases between. The germline V gene encodes CDR1 SGHAT and CDR2 FQNNGV. Here the CDR3 reads CASSLGPTAATNEKLFF. CDR3 sequence (DNA): TGTGCCAGCAGCTTAGGCCCCACAGCGGCAACTAATGAAAAACTGTTTTTT.

This clone was picked up many times. The chain has TRBV7-9 and TRBJ2-2; tentative D call: TRBD2 (6 bases). This CDR3 has 15 residues. Germline lookup yields CDR1 SEHNR and CDR2 FQNEAQ (reference sequence). Deletions cut 6 bases from V and 1 base from J, with 12 bases between. As DNA, the CDR3 is TGTGCCAGCAGATCGGTGGGGGGGAACACCGGGGAGCTGTTTTTT. It yields the protein CASRSVGGNTGELFF.

The rearrangement joins TRBV5-1 to TRBJ2-4, with no clear D. Germline V gene lookup returns CDR1 SGHRS and CDR2 YFSETQ. CDR3 length equals 14 residues. With 0 bases removed from V and 7 bases from J, the gap between germline ends came to 11 bases. The CDR3: CASSLDPFVNIQYF. DNA of the CDR3: TGCGCCAGCAGCTTGGATCCTTTTGTCAACATTCAGTACTTC.

The V call is TRBV11-3, the J call TRBJ2-5; no definite D call. Germline CDR1 SGHNT, CDR2 YENEEA. V was clipped by 1 base and J by 2 bases, with 11 bases between them. The CDR3 consists of 15 residues. DNA for the CDR3: TGTGCCAGCAGCTTAGGTATGGGCCCGCAAGAGACCCAGTACTTC. As protein: CASSLGMGPQETQYF.

The J gene is TRBJ1-4, the V gene TRBV13, with D tentatively TRBD1 (6 bases). V was trimmed by 5 bases and J by 5 bases, leaving 15 bases between them. The CDR3 has 15 amino acids. Germline CDR1 is PRHDT and CDR2 is FYEKMQ (reference sequence). Here the CDR3 DNA reads TGTGCCAGCAGCCACCGACAGGTCCTCAATGAAAAACTGTTTTTT. Translation gives CASSHRQVLNEKLFF.

This clone turned up a few times. The rearrangement uses TRBV9 and TRBJ1-2, with D uncertain. The CDR3 runs to 15 residues. The germline V gene encodes CDR1 SGDLS and CDR2 YYNGEE. Trimming cost V 3 bases and J 7 bases, with 19 bases left between them. Here the CDR3 DNA reads TGTGCCAGCAGCGCGGACGTGAGGGCCGCAGGTGGCTACACCTTC. Its protein is CASSADVRAAGGYTF.

This clone was detected only once. The CDR3 protein is CASSVKGQNYEQYF. The CDR3 DNA reads TGTGCCAGCAGCGTAAAAGGACAGAACTACGAGCAGTACTTC. The chain is built from TRBV9 and TRBJ2-7; D might be TRBD1 (6 bases). Germline V gene sequence: CDR1 SGDLS, CDR2 YYNGEE. CDR3 size: 14 residues. Trimming stripped 1 base from V and 3 bases from J, with 11 bases between.

The rearrangement uses TRBV3-1 (or the pseudogene TRBV3-2) and TRBJ2-3; 7 bases fit TRBD2. Trimming at V came to 4 bases and at J to 3 bases, leaving 16 bases not matched to a gene. The CDR3 is 18 amino acids. CDR1 and CDR2 (germline): LGHDT, YNNKEL (reference sequence). CDR3 DNA sequence: TGTGCCAGCAGCCCGCCTCCCGTAACGGGAGGAGGAACAGATACGCAGTATTTT. It codes for CASSPPPVTGGGTDTQYF.

This chain links TRBV5-1 with TRBJ1-3, with 10 bases lining up with TRBD1. V lost 1 base, J lost 2 bases, and 3 bases stayed unmatched. Germline V gives CDR1 SGHRS, CDR2 YFSETQ. This CDR3 comprises 16 residues. CDR3 residues: CASSLLGTGAGNTIYF. For the CDR3, the DNA is TGCGCCAGCAGCTTGCTCGGGACAGGGGCTGGAAACACCATATATTTT.

This chain connects TRBV2 to TRBJ2-7; the match to TRBD2 covers 11 bases. CDR1 and CDR2 from the germline V gene are SNHLY and FYNNEI. This CDR3 is 16 amino acids long. The ends lost 3 bases at V and 2 bases at J; junction bases unmatched: 6. The CDR3 is CASSESSLAGAYEQYF. The CDR3 DNA is TGTGCCAGCAGTGAGTCCTCACTAGCGGGGGCCTACGAGCAGTACTTC. The full variable domain, completed using reference TRBV2 and TRBJ2-7, is EPEVTQTPSHQVTQMGQEVILRCVPISNHLYFYWYRQILGQKVEFLVSFYNNEISEKSEIFDDQFSVERPDGSNFTLKIRSTKLEDSAMYFCASSESSLAGAYEQYFGPGTRLTVT.

On this clone: A read error may account for a junction end that differs from germline. The rearrangement links TRBV30 to TRBJ1-2; the match to TRBD1 covers 7 bases. The germline V gene encodes CDR1 GTSNPN and CDR2 SVGIG (reference sequence). The CDR3 covers 14 residues. CDR3 in amino acids: CAWGDSTGNFGYTF. As DNA, the CDR3 is TGTGCCTGGGGAGATTCGACAGGGAACTTTGGCTACACCTTC.